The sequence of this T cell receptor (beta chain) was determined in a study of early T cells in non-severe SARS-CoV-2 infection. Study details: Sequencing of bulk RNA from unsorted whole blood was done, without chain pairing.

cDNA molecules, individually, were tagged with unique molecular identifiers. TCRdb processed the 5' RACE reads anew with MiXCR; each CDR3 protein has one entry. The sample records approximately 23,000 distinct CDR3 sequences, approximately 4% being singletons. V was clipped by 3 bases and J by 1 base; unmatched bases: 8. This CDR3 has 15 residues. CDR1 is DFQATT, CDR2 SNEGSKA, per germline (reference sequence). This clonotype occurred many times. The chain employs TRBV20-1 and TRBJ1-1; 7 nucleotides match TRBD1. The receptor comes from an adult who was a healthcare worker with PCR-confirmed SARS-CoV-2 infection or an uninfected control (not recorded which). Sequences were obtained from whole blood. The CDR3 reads CSASIVDRWNTEAFF. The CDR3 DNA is TGCAGTGCTAGTATCGTGGACAGGTGGAACACTGAAGCTTTCTTT.